This T cell receptor (beta chain) was obtained from a study of cytomegalovirus exposure and HLA in healthy donors. The overall study: Earlier results showed some 120 million unique TCR beta sequences derived from 150 million to 200 million T cells.

Use of 60 Vbeta and 13 Jbeta primers characterized the PCR. TCRdb's table, derived via immunoSEQ multiplex PCR, lists solely in-frame clones and lacks some. The sample lists roughly 100,000 clones, 74% occurring once. J was trimmed by 3 bases and V by 7 bases; bases with no gene match: 9. Germline loops: CDR1 SNHLY, CDR2 FYNNEI. CDR3 size: 15 residues. The sample was PBMCs. This sequence was found in a man in his fifties in good health and CMV-seropositive. The chain recombines TRBV2 with TRBJ2-5; 9 bases align to TRBD1. DNA of the CDR3: TGTGCCAGCATGGGGACATGGACAGGGGAAGAGACCCAGTACTTC. Its translation: CASMGTWTGEETQYF.